The 9 T cell receptor beta chains given below trace back to one sample, sequenced in a study of T cell responses to AZD1222 COVID-19 vaccine. Assay: immunoSEQ multiplex PCR; the TCRdb copy retains only in-frame clones and omits some. The sample holds around 150,000 clones, 90% seen once. Sequenced here: peripheral blood, sampled 28 days after the second AZD1222 dose. The receptors here all came from an adult who received the AZD1222 COVID-19 vaccine.

V and J are TRBV7-8 and TRBJ1-1; the D is unclear. The ends were cut back, 1 base at V and 3 bases at J, with 9 bases in the middle. Germline values: CDR1 SGHVS, CDR2 FQNEAQ. The CDR3 runs 14 residues. The CDR3 DNA is TGTGCCAGCAGCTTAGTGGTCGTCCACACTGAAGCTTTCTTT. Translation: CASSLVVVHTEAFF.

The chain joins TRBV12-2 to TRBJ2-3. TRBV12-2 corresponds to a pseudogene. This CDR3 has 15 residues. The CDR3: CASRRARKSTDTQYF. CDR3 nucleotide sequence: TGTGCAAGTCGCCGTGCACGGAAAAGCACAGATACGCAGTATTTT.

In this sample, this clone turned up once. The chain couples TRBV19 to TRBJ1-1, with D tentatively TRBD1 (6 bases). Trimming took off 1 base at V and 5 bases at J, with 20 bases between the two ends. Germline V gene sequence: CDR1 LNHDA, CDR2 SQIVND (reference sequence). CDR3 length: 17 residues. CDR3 protein: CASSIGGGRNGKTEAFF. The CDR3 nucleotides read TGTGCCAGTAGTATAGGTGGGGGGCGTAATGGTAAGACTGAAGCTTTCTTT.

Concerning this clone itself: The junction does not match germline at one end; this may be a read error. V is TRBV2 and J is TRBJ2-7; D may be TRBD2 (6 bases). The CDR3 extends over 10 amino acids. The germline V gene encodes CDR1 SNHLY and CDR2 FYNNEI. CDR3 coding DNA: TGTGCCAGCAGTGAAGTGGGACTCTTTTTC. Amino acid sequence: CASSEVGLFF.

The chain joins TRBV5-1 to TRBJ1-2; D is ambiguous. V was trimmed by 0 bases and J by 2 bases, leaving 32 bases between them. Germline V gene lookup returns CDR1 SGHRS and CDR2 YFSETQ. The CDR3 contains 22 residues. The chain's CDR3 is CASSLAVFERMGAATVNYGYTF. CDR3 coding DNA: TGCGCCAGCAGCTTGGCCGTTTTCGAGAGGATGGGCGCCGCTACAGTCAACTATGGCTACACCTTC.

The chain joins TRBV7-6 to TRBJ1-1; tentative D call: TRBD1 (6 bases). The CDR3 has 18 residues. Germline assignment: CDR1 SGHVS and CDR2 FNYEAQ. Trimming removed 6 bases from V and 5 bases from J, with 28 bases in between. The CDR3 nucleotides are TGTGCCAGCAGTTCCTTTTTACCGTCGGGGGCGGGGGTGACTGAAGCTTTCTTT. The encoded protein is CASSSFLPSGAGVTEAFF.

The CDR3 region is CASLYNSYYEQYF. CDR3 DNA sequence: TGTGCCAGTCTATATAATTCCTACTACGAGCAGTACTTC. The V and J genes are TRBV19 and TRBJ2-7, with D unresolved. The CDR3 has 13 residues. Trimming pared 8 bases from V and 3 bases from J, leaving 14 bases between. Germline lookup yields CDR1 LNHDA and CDR2 SQIVND (reference sequence).

The V gene is TRBV5-1, the J gene TRBJ1-4; the D gene is possibly TRBD1 (5 bases). The V gene lost 4 bases and the J gene lost 7 bases, with 14 bases spanning the gap. The CDR3 sequence is 14 residues long. Germline CDR1 SGHRS, CDR2 YFSETQ. CDR3 DNA: TGCGCCAGCAGCAGGGACTTCACGAGTGAAAAACTGTTTTTT. This codes for CASSRDFTSEKLFF. Together with reference TRBV5-1 and TRBJ1-4, the CDR3 gives the full variable domain: KAGVTQTPRYLIKTRGQQVTLSCSPISGHRSVSWYQQTPGQGLQFLFEYFSETQRNKGNFPGRFSGRQFSNSRSEMNVSTLELGDSALYLCASSRDFTSEKLFFGSGTQLSVL.

Turning to this clone: The same CDR3 arises from other DNA sequences in this sample as well. This chain uses TRBV12-3 or TRBV12-4 with TRBJ1-5, with D unclear. V gave up 6 bases and J gave up 2 bases, with 5 bases separating them. The CDR3 loop spans 12 amino acids. Written as DNA, the CDR3 is TGTGCCAGCAGAGACGGCAATCAGCCCCAGCATTTT. This translates into CASRDGNQPQHF.